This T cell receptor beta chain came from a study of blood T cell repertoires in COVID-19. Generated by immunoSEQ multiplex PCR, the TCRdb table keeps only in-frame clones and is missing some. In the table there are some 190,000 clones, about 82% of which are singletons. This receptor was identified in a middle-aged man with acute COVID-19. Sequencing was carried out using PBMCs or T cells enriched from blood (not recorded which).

CDR3 region: CAWSGQGAGELFF. The CDR3 DNA is TGTGCCTGGAGTGGACAGGGCGCCGGGGAGCTGTTTTTT. This chain connects TRBV30 to TRBJ2-2; 7 bases line up with TRBD1. V shed 1 base, J shed 6 bases, and the junction held 2 bases outside the gene matches. Germline V gene sequence: CDR1 GTSNPN, CDR2 SVGIG (reference sequence). This CDR3 contains 13 residues.